This T cell receptor beta chain was sequenced during a study of T cells after yellow fever vaccination. Whole-study findings and limits: The CD4 compartment and the CD8 compartment contained a small share of clonotypes in common. The booster response re-showed most primary clones: 96% CD4, around 87% CD8.

Production of TCR cDNA was by 5'RACE template switching, which also added a universal primer site and UMIs. One entry per CDR3 protein results from TCRdb running MiXCR on the 5' RACE reads. The sample contains hundreds of thousands of distinct CDR3 sequences, around 4.9% of which appear only once. In its sample, this clonotype was seen a few times. Its matching antigen is unknown. The CDR3 loop spans 18 amino acids. Germline-derived CDR1 and CDR2 are LGHNA and YSLEER. V was clipped by 2 bases and J by 0 bases, with 17 bases between them. The TCR originated in a man aged 18 to 29 who received the YFV17D yellow fever vaccine. The chain combines TRBV4-3 with TRBJ1-5; perhaps TRBD1 as D (6 bases). Sequenced material: CD4+ T cells sorted from PBMCs, taken on the day of the yellow fever booster vaccination. CDR3 protein: CASSQSEAGTFSNQPQHF. The CDR3 region has the DNA TGCGCCAGCAGCCAATCTGAAGCCGGGACATTTAGCAATCAGCCCCAGCATTTT.